The clone carrying this T cell receptor (beta chain) was detected many times. Its antigen is not identified. The germline V and J ends were trimmed by 0 bases and 9 bases, with 10 bases remaining between them. Germline CDR1 and CDR2: SGDLS and YYNGEE. There are 13 residues in the CDR3. As for the cDNA, it was generated by 5'RACE with 10-nucleotide random UMIs. MiXCR was run by TCRdb on the 5' RACE reads, yielding one entry per CDR3 protein. The sample includes 45,000 to 50,000 distinct CDR3 sequences, roughly 23% of them seen just once. The entry originates in a study of neurological immune-mediated disorders. General observations from the study: None of the CDR3 amino acid sequences found in expanded clones was shared across subjects. This suggests that the TCR-beta repertoires were private in all groups.

Sequenced input: PBMCs. The sequence was collected from a woman in her 70s in good health. V usage is TRBV9 and J usage is TRBJ2-1, with a weak D call TRBD2 (5 bases). The CDR3 sequence is CASSVVREGEQFF. The CDR3 DNA reads TGTGCCAGCAGCGTAGTTCGGGAAGGTGAGCAGTTCTTC. Together with reference TRBV9 and TRBJ2-1, the CDR3 gives the full variable domain: DSGVTQTPKHLITATGQRVTLRCSPRSGDLSVYWYQQSLDQGLQFLIQYYNGEERAKGNILERFSAQQFPDLHSELNLSSLELGDSALYFCASSVVREGEQFFGPGTRLTVL.